The 12 T cell receptor beta chains in this list originate from one sample, sequenced in a study of tumor-infiltrating lymphocytes in oesophageal squamous cell carcinoma (dated by TCRdb to the mid-2010s). Receptors were amplified or captured by PCR. The sequencing machine was an Illumina HiSeq 2000. TCRdb redid the processing of the public reads, applying fastp at Q25 and MiXCR, and retained in-frame beta chains. Rows are combined by CDR3 protein, so each entry shows the most common genes and DNA. The table for this sample lists some 9,900 distinct CDR3 sequences; roughly 58% of them were counted only once. The biggest ten clones account for 30% to 45% of the sample. The sequencing sample was made of esophageal tumor tissue. The receptors here all came from a female donor with esophageal squamous cell carcinoma.

A remark on this clonotype: This sequence may be a read error, since a much larger clone differs from it by one base. The CDR3 DNA reads as TGTGCCAGCAGCGGGACCAACAATGAGCAGTACTTC. Its protein is CASSGTNNEQYF. This sequence joins TRBV2 and TRBJ2-7; D is tentatively TRBD1 or TRBD2 (5 bases each). Germline V gives CDR1 SNHLY, CDR2 FYNNEI. V was pared by 6 bases and J by 7 bases, with 13 bases between. The CDR3 loop spans 12 amino acids. The whole variable domain, filled in from reference TRBV2 and TRBJ2-7, reads EPEVTQTPSHQVTQMGQEVILRCVPISNHLYFYWYRQILGQKVEFLVSFYNNEISEKSEIFDDQFSVERPDGSNFTLKIRSTKLEDSAMYFCASSGTNNEQYFGPGTRLTVT.

The rearrangement joins TRBV11-1 to TRBJ1-2; 7 positions agree with TRBD1. After removal of 5 bases from V and 7 bases from J, the junction contained 13 bases not matched to a gene. CDR3 length: 15 amino acids. The germline V gene encodes CDR1 SGHAT and CDR2 FQDESV (reference sequence). This chain's CDR3 is CASSLGTVLVGGYTF. CDR3 nucleotides: TGTGCCAGCAGCCTCGGGACAGTCCTCGTGGGTGGCTACACCTTC.

This clonotype is categorized as medium-sized. The J gene is TRBJ2-5, the V gene TRBV7-3; D is tentatively TRBD1 or TRBD2 (5 bases each). In germline, CDR1 is SGHTA, CDR2 FQGTGA. The CDR3 runs to 13 residues. The CDR3 spells CATARGAEETQYF. CDR3 in DNA: TGTGCTACCGCCCGGGGCGCTGAGGAGACCCAGTACTTC. Full variable domain (outside the CDR3, taken from reference TRBV7-3 and TRBJ2-5): GAGVSQTPSNKVTEKGKYVELRCDPISGHTALYWYRQSLGQGPEFLIYFQGTGAADDSGLPNDRFFAVRPEGSVSTLKIQRTERGDSAVYLCATARGAEETQYFGPGTRLLVL.

This clonotype ranks as large (0.1 to 1%). The rearrangement joins TRBV12-3 or TRBV12-4 to TRBJ2-7; tentative D call: TRBD1 (5 bases). Trimming removed 3 bases from V and 1 base from J, with 13 bases in between. The CDR3 has 15 residues. CDR3 in amino acids: CASSFGSGQSYEQYF. DNA for the CDR3: TGTGCCAGCAGTTTCGGCTCAGGGCAGTCCTACGAGCAGTACTTC.

This sequence joins TRBV7-3 and TRBJ2-5, with D uncertain. V was trimmed by 2 bases and J by 3 bases, leaving 13 bases between them. Germline CDR1 reads SGHTA; CDR2 reads FQGTGA. This CDR3 spans 15 amino acids. The CDR3 reads CASSLSLGREETQYF. Written as DNA, the CDR3 is TGTGCCAGCAGCTTATCTTTGGGCCGCGAAGAGACCCAGTACTTC. The full variable domain, in which reference TRBV7-3 and TRBJ2-5 provide the parts outside the CDR3, is GAGVSQTPSNKVTEKGKYVELRCDPISGHTALYWYRQSLGQGPEFLIYFQGTGAADDSGLPNDRFFAVRPEGSVSTLKIQRTERGDSAVYLCASSLSLGREETQYFGPGTRLLVL.

The chain recombines TRBV7-3 with TRBJ2-1; D is uncertain. The V and J ends lost 0 bases and 0 bases respectively, with 6 bases between them. The germline V gene has CDR1 SGHTA and CDR2 FQGTGA. There are 15 residues in the CDR3. The CDR3 region has the DNA TGTGCCAGCAGCTTAACTGTAAGCTCCTACAATGAGCAGTTCTTC. Protein sequence: CASSLTVSSYNEQFF.

The chain is built from TRBV12-3 or TRBV12-4 and TRBJ2-5; 9 bases map to TRBD1. The CDR3 spans 14 residues. V lost 4 bases, J lost 5 bases, and 5 bases stayed unmatched. The CDR3 sequence is CASSSLGTGETQYF. The CDR3 DNA reads as TGTGCCAGCAGTTCCCTGGGGACAGGGGAGACCCAGTACTTC.

This clonotype was observed once. The chain joins TRBV7-8 to TRBJ2-6; D gene ambiguous. The DNA matches TRBJ2-7 better at its end, which makes the J call doubtful. The length of the CDR3 is 15 residues. Germline CDR1 reads SGHVS; CDR2 reads FQNEAQ. The CDR3 loop is CASSLAFSVVDEQYF. The CDR3, as DNA: TGTGCCAGCAGCTTAGCTTTTTCAGTAGTGGACGAGCAGTACTTC.

The chain is built from TRBV12-3 or TRBV12-4 and TRBJ1-1; D perhaps matches TRBD1 (5 bases). The CDR3 is 20 residues long. V dropped 5 bases and J dropped 0 bases, with 28 bases sitting between them. The CDR3 protein is CASSIRPRDAVVSMNTEAFF. For the CDR3, the DNA is TGTGCCAGCAGTATAAGACCCCGGGACGCCGTTGTCTCGATGAACACTGAAGCTTTCTTT.

The chain has TRBV12-3 or TRBV12-4 and TRBJ2-5, with 7 bases matching TRBD1. The length of the CDR3 is 11 residues. The junction had 1 base not matched to a gene; V was cut back by 7 bases and J by 5 bases. The CDR3 sequence: CASKTGETQYF. CDR3 bases: TGTGCCAGCAAGACAGGGGAGACCCAGTACTTC.

The rearrangement joins TRBV28 to TRBJ2-4; 8 nucleotides agree with TRBD1. The better agreement between TRBJ2-7 and the DNA end casts doubt on the J call. The CDR3 spans 14 residues. Germline CDR1 is MDHEN and CDR2 is SYDVKM. This CDR3 is CASHVSGQGNEQYF. The CDR3 nucleotides read TGTGCCAGCCACGTATCAGGACAGGGCAACGAGCAGTACTTC.

This rearrangement joins TRBV12-3 or TRBV12-4 to TRBJ2-1; 10 positions match TRBD2. With V trimmed by 2 bases and J by 8 bases, 6 bases remained unmatched. The CDR3 has 15 amino acids. The CDR3 sequence: CASSLQAGGPYEQFF. The CDR3 DNA follows: TGTGCCAGCAGTTTACAAGCGGGAGGGCCGTATGAGCAGTTCTTC.